Listed below are T cell receptor beta chains from one sample, sequenced in a study of cytomegalovirus exposure and HLA in healthy donors. Assay: immunoSEQ multiplex PCR; the TCRdb copy retains only in-frame clones and omits some. The data show some 140,000 clones, with roughly nine tenths seen just once and roughly 3% held by the top ten. Specimen: PBMCs. These receptors were taken from a man in his late teens or twenties in good health and CMV-seronegative. The CDR3 runs from the conserved cysteine through the conserved F or W. A D gene is named only where the DNA matches it firmly.

d_call j_call v_call cdr3_aa
. TRBJ2-2 TRBV5-1 CAGRDSGTTGELFF
. TRBJ1-1 TRBV6-1 CASSNTGYTEAFF
. TRBJ2-7 TRBV18 CASSPPHSPYEQYF
. TRBJ1-1 TRBV6-6 CASSYERQNTEAFF
. TRBJ1-4 TRBV5-5 CASSFETATNEKLFF
TRBD1 TRBJ2-7 TRBV15 CATSIRTGDSYEQYF
. TRBJ2-7 TRBV6-5 CASSYSMGLYEQYF
. TRBJ1-1 TRBV5-6 CASSFGWNTEAFF
. TRBJ2-7 TRBV4-1 CASSPTYSSYEQYF
. TRBJ1-1 TRBV6-5 CASSYSMIFSPEAFF
. TRBJ1-5 TRBV27 CASSLYTQETQGDSNQPQHF
. TRBJ2-7 TRBV29-1 CSVAVGEPYEQYF
. TRBJ2-2 TRBV4-2 CASSQESGTGELFF
TRBD2 TRBJ2-5 TRBV29-1 CSAYNSGRRRLETQYF
TRBD2 TRBJ2-3 TRBV5-1 CASSLERGGGTDTQYF
. TRBJ2-7 TRBV2 CASRTDDYEQYF
. TRBJ2-7 TRBV10-1 CASSEGGGVEQYF
TRBD1 TRBJ2-1 TRBV29-1 CSVDSGQGYEQFF
. TRBJ1-2 TRBV25-1 CASSDGGLFYGYTF
TRBD1 TRBJ1-2 TRBV4-1 CASSQETGDNEGYTF
TRBD1 TRBJ2-7 TRBV6-5 CASSYGTGVEYEQYF
. TRBJ2-1 TRBV4-1 CASSQGLAGRYNEQFF
TRBD1 TRBJ2-7 TRBV28 CASSFTGERLSYEQYF
TRBD1 TRBJ1-4 TRBV11-2 CASSNRDRARANEKLFF
TRBD1 TRBJ2-7 TRBV28 CASSPPDRVEQYF
. TRBJ1-2 TRBV18 CASSPPNPGPGPYGYTF
. TRBJ1-6 TRBV19 CASSLSWGAGSPLHF
. TRBJ1-1 TRBV30 CAWSRDVPSEAFF
TRBD1 TRBJ2-1 TRBV11-2 CASSLTGTGGYNEQFF
. TRBJ1-6 TRBV7-9 CASSSSTGIMANSPLHF
. TRBJ1-1 TRBV7-2 CASSLNGPGNTEAFF
TRBD2 TRBJ2-1 TRBV5-8 CASSLAWGLAGWRNEQFF
. TRBJ2-5 TRBV6-5 CASRSQVGVETQYF
. TRBJ1-4 TRBV6-1 CASSEKGQNEKLFF
. TRBJ2-7 TRBV21-1 CASSKDTSERYEQYF
TRBD2 TRBJ2-5 TRBV4-2 CASSLTAGGYQETQYF
. TRBJ1-1 TRBV29-1 CSAGKQENTEAFF
TRBD1 TRBJ2-2 TRBV7-9 CASSHSTGSGELFF
TRBD1 TRBJ2-7 TRBV19 CASSIGTGAYEQYF
. TRBJ2-5 TRBV25-1 CASSDRERAAWQETQYF
. TRBJ1-1 TRBV1 CTSSQVTKAFF
TRBD1 TRBJ2-1 TRBV19 CASSAGQGRRYEQFF
TRBD1 TRBJ2-3 TRBV10-3 CAISGTGQTTDTQYF